This is a list of T cell receptor beta chains from one sample in a study of blood T cell repertoires in COVID-19. The data were produced by immunoSEQ multiplex PCR, yet TCRdb's version contains in-frame clones alone and is incomplete. The sample carries more than 300,000 clones, more than 75% recorded once. The sequencing input was peripheral blood. The receptors originated from a woman aged 45 to 65 with COVID-19, enrolled during active disease. Both conserved end residues are part of each CDR3. A D gene is named only where the DNA matches it firmly. Clone size is stated in some rows and not others, as once, few, many or a class when expanded.

d_call,clone_size,v_call,j_call,cdr3_aa,cdr3_nt
TRBD2,.,TRBV7-8,TRBJ2-7,CASSFVWGSGLAGSRPYEQYF,TGTGCCAGCAGCTTTGTGTGGGGGTCGGGACTAGCGGGATCTCGCCCTTACGAGCAGTACTTC
TRBD1,.,TRBV19,TRBJ1-5,CASSIGTGGYSNQPQHF,TGTGCCAGTAGTATCGGAACAGGGGGCTATAGCAATCAGCCCCAGCATTTT
TRBD1,.,TRBV6-6,TRBJ1-5,CASTWTGANSFQPQHF,TGTGCCAGCACCTGGACAGGGGCGAACAGTTTTCAGCCCCAGCATTTT
TRBD2,.,TRBV5-1,TRBJ2-5,CASSLSAAGGQETQYF,TGCGCCAGCAGCTTGAGTGCGGCGGGAGGCCAAGAGACCCAGTACTTC
.,.,TRBV18,TRBJ1-6,CASSPLSRSTGTSGSPLHF,TGTGCCAGCTCACCATTGTCTAGGTCCACGGGTACGTCGGGTTCACCCCTCCACTTT
TRBD2,.,TRBV30,TRBJ2-1,CAWSGDGKAGARFF,TGTGCCTGGAGTGGCGACGGTAAAGCGGGAGCTAGGTTCTTC
.,.,TRBV11-2,TRBJ1-6,CASTVNSPLHF,TGTGCCAGCACCGTAAATTCACCCCTCCACTTT
.,.,TRBV5-8,TRBJ1-1,CASSLVQGGRTEAFF,TGTGCCAGCAGCTTGGTTCAGGGAGGGAGGACTGAAGCTTTCTTT
TRBD2,.,TRBV7-9,TRBJ2-7,CASSSREGSEQYF,TGTGCCAGCAGCTCACGGGAGGGGAGCGAGCAGTACTTC
.,.,TRBV6-6,TRBJ2-6,CASSPRDSGANVLTF,TGTGCCAGCAGTCCCCGGGACTCTGGGGCCAACGTCCTGACTTTC
.,.,TRBV11-2,TRBJ1-1,CASSLEEDPEAFF,TGTGCCAGCAGCTTAGAGGAGGACCCTGAAGCTTTCTTT
.,.,TRBV2,TRBJ2-2,CASLSGRGGTGELFF,TGTGCCAGCCTGAGTGGGAGAGGTGGTACCGGGGAGCTGTTTTTT
TRBD2,.,TRBV18,TRBJ2-3,CASSPPGTSVPDTQYF,TGTGCCAGCTCACCTCCCGGGACTAGCGTCCCAGATACGCAGTATTTT
TRBD1,.,TRBV2,TRBJ2-7,CASSGPTIGTGSYEQYF,TGTGCCAGCAGCGGGCCTACCATAGGGACAGGGTCGTACGAGCAGTACTTC
.,.,TRBV13,TRBJ2-7,CASSQEVGGSSYEQYF,TGTGCCAGCAGCCAGGAGGTGGGCGGGTCCTCCTACGAGCAGTACTTC
TRBD1,once,TRBV30,TRBJ1-2,CAWSPTGGSGYTF,TGTGCCTGGAGTCCTACAGGGGGAAGTGGCTACACCTTC
TRBD1,.,TRBV2,TRBJ1-4,CASQRQGLNEKLFF,TGTGCCAGCCAGCGACAGGGCCTTAATGAAAAACTGTTTTTT
.,once,TRBV4-1,TRBJ2-7,CASSQVAGTYEQYF,TGCGCCAGCAGCCAAGTTGCGGGGACGTACGAGCAGTACTTC
TRBD2,.,TRBV7-6,TRBJ2-1,CASSLEGTSGRHEQFF,TGTGCCAGCAGCTTAGAAGGGACTAGCGGGAGACATGAGCAGTTCTTC
TRBD1,few,TRBV7-2,TRBJ1-1,CASSPRDRGATEAFF,TGTGCCAGCAGCCCACGGGACAGGGGTGCCACTGAAGCTTTCTTT
TRBD2,.,TRBV14,TRBJ2-1,CASSPWTSGSNEQFF,TGTGCCAGCAGCCCCTGGACTAGCGGGAGTAATGAGCAGTTCTTC
TRBD1,.,TRBV27,TRBJ1-2,CASSSTGVDWGYTF,TGTGCCAGCAGTTCGACAGGGGTAGACTGGGGCTACACCTTC
.,.,TRBV7-6,TRBJ1-6,CASSHSGTLYNSPLHF,TGTGCCAGCAGCCATTCCGGGACACTCTATAATTCACCCCTCCACTTT
TRBD2,.,TRBV7-8,TRBJ2-3,CASSLGRLAVSTDTQYF,TGTGCCAGCAGCTTAGGGCGGCTAGCGGTTAGCACAGATACGCAGTATTTT
TRBD1,.,TRBV6-5,TRBJ1-2,CASSYPTGVATF,TGTGCCAGCAGTTACCCGACAGGGGTAGCCACCTTC
.,.,TRBV19,TRBJ1-5,CASSWVGGNQPQHF,TGTGCCAGTAGTTGGGTGGGCGGCAATCAGCCCCAGCATTTT
.,.,TRBV19,TRBJ1-4,CASNSPGGGAGEKLFF,TGTGCCTCCAATTCACCCGGGGGGGGCGCAGGAGAAAAACTGTTTTTT
.,.,TRBV11-1,TRBJ2-7,CASSPGFSQQYF,TGTGCCAGCAGCCCGGGGTTTTCCCAGCAGTACTTC
TRBD2,.,TRBV27,TRBJ2-2,CASRASGSGTGELFF,TGTGCCAGCAGAGCTAGCGGGAGTGGGACCGGGGAGCTGTTTTTT
.,few,TRBV7-7,TRBJ2-2,CASSLASGRTGELFF,TGTGCTAGCAGCTTAGCTTCCGGGAGAACCGGGGAGCTGTTTTTT
.,.,TRBV5-5,TRBJ2-3,CASSRGVAMNTDTQYF,TGTGCCAGCAGCCGCGGCGTAGCGATGAACACAGATACGCAGTATTTT
TRBD2,.,TRBV7-3,TRBJ2-5,CASSLSGRSGETQYF,TGTGCCAGCAGCTTAAGCGGGAGGAGCGGAGAGACCCAGTACTTC
TRBD1,.,TRBV18,TRBJ1-1,CASSPLGPGTGVNTEAFF,TGTGCCAGCTCACCACTCGGTCCCGGGACAGGAGTGAACACTGAAGCTTTCTTT
.,.,TRBV5-8,TRBJ1-1,CASSLRAGVLDTEAFF,TGTGCCAGCAGCTTAAGGGCAGGGGTTCTGGACACTGAAGCTTTCTTT
.,.,TRBV5-6,TRBJ1-2,CASSFLTGSAFGYTF,TGTGCCAGCAGCTTTTTAACAGGGTCGGCTTTTGGCTACACCTTC
TRBD2,.,TRBV7-9,TRBJ2-2,CASSLGLAYTGELFF,TGTGCCAGCAGCCTGGGACTAGCATATACCGGGGAGCTGTTTTTT
.,.,TRBV29-1,TRBJ2-5,CSALGGPQETQYF,TGCAGCGCCCTTGGCGGGCCTCAAGAGACCCAGTACTTC
.,.,TRBV19,TRBJ1-3,CASSIGRDGNTIYF,TGTGCCAGTAGTATCGGGAGGGATGGAAACACCATATATTTT
TRBD1,.,TRBV5-1,TRBJ1-2,CASSLDREQYGYTF,TGCGCCAGCAGCTTAGACAGGGAGCAGTATGGCTACACCTTC
.,.,TRBV5-1,TRBJ2-1,CASSPIDSYNEQFF,TGCGCCAGCAGCCCCATTGACAGCTACAATGAGCAGTTCTTC
TRBD1,once,TRBV18,TRBJ2-3,CASSRLQGANTQYF,TGTGCCAGCTCACGACTACAGGGGGCGAATACGCAGTATTTT
.,few,TRBV6-1,TRBJ1-2,CASSEHQSRGYTF,TGTGCCAGCAGTGAACATCAAAGCAGGGGCTACACCTTC
TRBD2,.,TRBV5-1,TRBJ2-1,CASRRYPAGDEQFF,TGCGCCAGCAGAAGGTACCCAGCGGGGGATGAGCAGTTCTTC
TRBD1,.,TRBV7-9,TRBJ2-7,CASSPLRGQNSYEQYF,TGTGCCAGCAGCCCTCTGAGGGGACAGAACTCCTACGAGCAGTACTTC
.,.,TRBV7-9,TRBJ1-2,CASSLAGREAYSGYTF,TGTGCCAGCAGCTTAGCGGGGCGCGAGGCCTATTCTGGCTACACCTTC
TRBD1,.,TRBV10-3,TRBJ2-2,CAITPGQSTTGELFF,TGTGCCATCACTCCGGGACAGTCGACCACCGGGGAGCTGTTTTTT
.,.,TRBV6-5,TRBJ1-1,CASSYYRTVNTEAFF,TGTGCCAGCAGTTACTATCGGACAGTTAACACTGAAGCTTTCTTT
TRBD2,.,TRBV18,TRBJ2-2,CASSPGLAGATQYGELFF,TGTGCCAGCTCACCAGGACTAGCGGGAGCAACCCAGTACGGGGAGCTGTTTTTT
.,.,TRBV11-3,TRBJ1-6,CASSLEGGNNSPLHF,TGTGCCAGCAGCTTAGAAGGGGGAAATAATTCACCCCTCCACTTT
.,.,TRBV2,TRBJ2-6,CAGYGLLSGANVLTF,TGTGCCGGCTATGGACTCCTCTCTGGGGCCAACGTCCTGACTTTC
.,.,TRBV7-8,TRBJ1-3,CASSSGAGGIGNTIYF,TGTGCCAGCAGCTCCGGAGCGGGGGGGATTGGAAACACCATATATTTT
TRBD1,few,TRBV5-1,TRBJ1-2,CASSLPDRESYGYTF,TGCGCCAGCAGCTTACCGGACAGGGAGAGCTATGGCTACACCTTC
.,.,TRBV2,TRBJ1-5,CASSLQSISNQPQHF,TGTGCCAGCAGCCTTCAGTCCATTAGCAATCAGCCCCAGCATTTT
.,.,TRBV18,TRBJ2-3,CASSPTSQSTDTQYF,TGTGCCAGCTCACCAACTAGTCAGAGCACAGATACGCAGTATTTT
TRBD2,.,TRBV5-1,TRBJ2-1,CASSLDLAGGFNEQFF,TGCGCCAGCAGCTTGGACTTGGCGGGAGGGTTCAATGAGCAGTTCTTC